Each of the 18 T cell receptor beta chains below was sequenced from the same sample in a study of early T cells in non-severe SARS-CoV-2 infection (dated by TCRdb to about 2021). Receptors were amplified or captured by 5' RACE. TCRdb shows the sequencer as NextSeq 500. TCRdb trimmed public reads at Q25 via fastp, called clones via MiXCR and kept in-frame beta chains. For every CDR3 protein sequence, its rows merge into one entry that carries the most common genes and DNA. In this sample the table shows some 29,000 distinct CDR3 sequences, more than 4% of which occur a single time. The top ten hold 6% to 6.5% of the sample. The specimen was whole blood. The receptors shown here come from an adult who was a healthcare worker with PCR-confirmed SARS-CoV-2 infection or an uninfected control (not recorded which).

This clonotype turned up a few times. The CDR3 DNA reads as TGTGCCAGCAGCGTCGGGACTAGCGGGGCCTACAATGAGCAGTTCTTC. It codes for CASSVGTSGAYNEQFF. The chain joins TRBV9 to TRBJ2-1; TRBD2 aligns across 13 bases. Germline loops: CDR1 SGDLS, CDR2 YYNGEE. CDR3 length: 16 amino acids. V shed 2 bases, J shed 2 bases, and the junction held 1 base outside the gene matches.

This clonotype was counted at least ten times. The chain has TRBV10-2 and TRBJ1-5; D unresolved. Between the trimmed V and J ends, which lost 2 bases and 4 bases, there was a span of 3 bases. This CDR3 has 12 residues. From germline, CDR1 is WSHSY and CDR2 SAAADI. CDR3 in DNA: TGCGCCAGCAGTGAGATTAATCAGCCCCAGCATTTT. The encoded protein is CASSEINQPQHF.

This clonotype appeared a few times. This rearrangement joins TRBV6-5 to TRBJ2-7, with 9 bases that match TRBD2. Germline-derived CDR1 and CDR2 are MNHEY and SVGAGI. The CDR3 has 16 residues. V was pared by 2 bases and J by 2 bases, with 7 bases of the junction left unmatched. The CDR3 sequence: CASSYTSGGITYEQYF. CDR3 DNA: TGTGCCAGCAGTTACACCAGCGGGGGGATAACCTACGAGCAGTACTTC.

In its sample, this clonotype was seen many times. The CDR3, as DNA: TGTGCCACCAGTGTGCCGGAAGCACGAAGCACAGATACGCAGTATTTT. This translates into CATSVPEARSTDTQYF. The chain recombines TRBV24-1 with TRBJ2-3; no firm D call. Germline V gene data show CDR1 as KGHDR and CDR2 as SFDVKD. The CDR3 contains 16 residues. The V end lost 5 bases, the J end lost 0 bases, and 14 bases lay between the germline ends.

This clonotype occurred a few times. Since a much larger clone is just one base distant, this may be a read error. This chain links TRBV9 with TRBJ2-7; no definite D call. V dropped 0 bases and J dropped 3 bases, with 16 bases sitting between them. Germline V gene sequence: CDR1 SGDLS, CDR2 YYNGEE. The CDR3 spans 16 residues. The CDR3 sequence is CASSVGPKQELYEQYF. The CDR3 bases are TGTGCCAGCAGCGTAGGTCCGAAGCAAGAACTCTACGAGCAGTACTTC.

This clonotype was seen a few times. The J gene is TRBJ2-3, the V gene TRBV7-9, with 8 bases that match TRBD2. Germline CDR1 is SEHNR and CDR2 is FQNEAQ (reference sequence). V lost 3 bases and J lost 5; bases outside the gene matches: 7. The CDR3 has 15 residues. CDR3 DNA sequence: TGTGCCAGCAGCTTCTCGGGAGGGCCGAGAGATACGCAGTATTTT. It translates to CASSFSGGPRDTQYF.

This clonotype came up many times. The chain has TRBV2 and TRBJ2-3; 9 nucleotides line up with TRBD2. After removal of 8 bases from V and 5 bases from J, the junction contained 8 bases not matched to a gene. Per germline, CDR1 SNHLY and CDR2 FYNNEI. This CDR3 has 14 residues. The CDR3 protein is CASEPGLAVDTQYF. CDR3 DNA: TGTGCCAGCGAACCGGGACTAGCCGTAGATACGCAGTATTTT.

This clonotype was seen repeatedly, ten times or more. The chain recombines TRBV11-2 with TRBJ2-5; 13 nucleotides line up with TRBD2. J lost 5 bases, V lost 6 bases, and 9 bases had no gene match. Germline lookup yields CDR1 SGHAT and CDR2 FQNNGV. The CDR3 runs 16 residues. DNA for the CDR3: TGTGCCAGCAGGTCACTAGCGGGGGGGCCGTTGGAGACCCAGTACTTC. Translation gives CASRSLAGGPLETQYF.

There are many counts of this clonotype. The chain uses TRBV29-1 and TRBJ2-1; 15 bases line up with TRBD2. The CDR3 has 14 amino acids. The junction had 4 bases not matched to a gene; V was cut back by 5 bases and J by 8 bases. In germline, CDR1 is SQVTM, CDR2 ANQGSEA. Written as DNA, the CDR3 is TGCAGCGTTAGGACTAGCGGGGGGGCCCATGAGCAGTTCTTC. It specifies CSVRTSGGAHEQFF.

This clonotype was found many times. The gene calls are TRBV19 and TRBJ2-1, with 8 bases fitting TRBD2. Trimming cost V 6 bases and J 7 bases; bases outside gene matches: 8. The CDR3 sequence is 14 residues long. Per the germline V gene, CDR1 is LNHDA and CDR2 is SQIVND (reference sequence). The CDR3 sequence: CASRPGLVTNEQFF. In DNA, the CDR3 is TGTGCCAGTAGGCCGGGACTAGTAACAAATGAGCAGTTCTTC.

CDR3 amino acids: CASSVLSADGEQYF. As DNA, the CDR3 is TGTGCCAGCAGCGTACTTTCAGCGGATGGGGAGCAGTACTTC. This chain uses TRBV9 with TRBJ2-7; possible D gene TRBD2, 5 bases. Looked up from germline, CDR1 is SGDLS and CDR2 is YYNGEE. This CDR3 spans 14 amino acids. V was shortened by 1 base and J by 7 bases, with 15 bases between the two germline ends.

V usage is TRBV13 and J usage is TRBJ1-5; no reliable D call. Looked up from germline, CDR1 is PRHDT and CDR2 is FYEKMQ (reference sequence). The CDR3 covers 12 residues. V was cut by 4 bases and J by 2 bases, with 3 bases left in between. CDR3 DNA: TGTGCCAGCAGCTACGGCAATCAGCCCCAGCATTTT. The encoded protein is CASSYGNQPQHF.

This clonotype was counted ten times or more. The rearrangement links TRBV24-1 to TRBJ2-3; 9 bases line up with TRBD1. Germline V CDR1 and CDR2: KGHDR, SFDVKD. V shed 2 bases, J shed 4 bases, and the junction held 3 bases outside the gene matches. CDR3 length equals 15 residues. This CDR3 reads CATSDSGQGSDTQYF. The CDR3 DNA reads as TGTGCCACCAGTGATTCGGGACAGGGCTCAGATACGCAGTATTTT.

The CDR3 protein is CASSQGGVGTGELFF. CDR3 bases: TGTGCCAGCAGTCAGGGCGGCGTCGGCACCGGGGAGCTGTTTTTT. V and J are TRBV7-3 and TRBJ2-2; D possibly corresponds to TRBD1 (5 bases). The CDR3 contains 15 residues. From germline, CDR1 is SGHTA and CDR2 FQGTGA. Trimming pared 6 bases from V and 4 bases from J, leaving 15 bases between.

This clonotype was observed many times. This chain links TRBV18 with TRBJ1-6; TRBD1 matches 7 bases. The CDR3 length is 16 residues. Germline values: CDR1 KGHSH, CDR2 LQKENI. V was clipped by 3 bases and J by 9 bases; unmatched bases: 11. CDR3 bases: TGTGCCAGCTCACCGGGGACACAGGGGAGAGGTTCACCCCTCCACTTT. It encodes CASSPGTQGRGSPLHF.

Ten or more counts support this clonotype. The gene calls are TRBV5-4 and TRBJ2-7; unclear D gene. V was shortened by 0 bases and J by 6 bases, with 13 bases between the two germline ends. Germline lookup yields CDR1 SGHNT and CDR2 YYREEE (reference sequence). The CDR3 is 14 amino acids. CDR3 protein: CASSLDVEISEQYF. CDR3 bases: TGTGCCAGCAGCTTGGACGTGGAAATAAGCGAGCAGTACTTC.

The J gene is TRBJ2-3, the V gene TRBV7-2; D tentatively reads TRBD1 or TRBD2 (6 bases each). The CDR3 has 15 amino acids. Germline loops: CDR1 SGHTA, CDR2 FQGNSA. Between the trimmed V and J ends, which lost 5 bases and 6 bases, there was a span of 18 bases. Here the CDR3 reads CASSHGGQGRDTQYF. The CDR3 nucleotides read TGTGCCAGCAGCCACGGGGGCCAGGGCCGGGATACGCAGTATTTT.

At least ten counts were recorded for this clonotype. CDR3 sequence reads: CASSQDEADFNYGYTF. The CDR3 DNA reads as TGTGCCAGCAGCCAAGATGAAGCAGATTTTAACTATGGCTACACCTTC. The chain is built from TRBV4-2 and TRBJ1-2; D not certain. The ends were cut back, 0 bases at V and 1 base at J, with 12 bases in the middle. CDR3 length: 16 residues. CDR1 and CDR2 from the germline V gene are LGHNA and YNFKEQ.